The 18 T cell receptor beta chains given below trace back to one sample, sequenced in a study of T-cell reconstitution after alpha-beta-depleted transplantation in children. Unique molecular identifiers featured in how the TCRbeta library was prepared. From the PCR reads, TCRdb called clonotypes with MiXCR, one entry per CDR3 protein. The sample has about 200,000 distinct CDR3 sequences; approximately 6% are singletons. Here the sequenced sample was PBMCs, taken before TCRalphabeta/CD19-depleted stem cell transplant. The receptors here all came from a girl under three years old with combined immunodeficiency, due to receive a stem cell transplant.

This clonotype was detected ten times or more. The gene calls are TRBV28 and TRBJ2-2, with 8 bases lining up with TRBD2. V lost 6 bases to trimming and J lost 5 bases; unmatched junction nucleotides: 8. The V gene's germline CDR1 is MDHEN and CDR2 SYDVKM. The CDR3 has 15 amino acids. CDR3: CASSQTSEGTGELFF. DNA for the CDR3: TGTGCCAGCAGCCAGACTAGCGAGGGGACCGGGGAGCTGTTTTTT.

This clonotype was seen only a few times. V usage is TRBV20-1 and J usage is TRBJ2-7, with 8 bases fitting TRBD2. V was clipped by 1 base and J by 0 bases; unmatched bases: 5. The length of the CDR3 is 15 residues. Germline assignment: CDR1 DFQATT and CDR2 SNEGSKA (reference sequence). The CDR3 region is CSARVSGGSSYEQYF. CDR3 bases: TGCAGTGCTAGAGTCAGCGGGGGCAGCTCCTACGAGCAGTACTTC.

This clonotype came up many times. The J gene is TRBJ2-7, the V gene TRBV29-1, with D possibly matching TRBD2 (6 bases). The V end lost 6 bases, the J end lost 0 bases, and 15 bases lay between the germline ends. Germline-derived CDR1 and CDR2 are SQVTM and ANQGSEA. This CDR3 contains 14 residues. The DNA of the CDR3 is TGCAGCGTGGGACTGCGGGCAAGCTCCTACGAGCAGTACTTC. Amino acids: CSVGLRASSYEQYF.

This clonotype showed up many times. CDR3 protein: CASSPSGSGANVLTF. CDR3 nucleotides: TGTGCCAGCAGCCCCTCAGGGTCTGGGGCCAACGTCCTGACTTTC. The genes are TRBV7-3 and TRBJ2-6; maybe TRBD1 (5 bases). V dropped 5 bases and J dropped 1 base, with 9 bases sitting between them. This CDR3 spans 15 amino acids. Germline V gene sequence: CDR1 SGHTA, CDR2 FQGTGA.

For this clonotype: A junction boundary mismatches the germline segment, possibly from a read error. The chain couples TRBV3-1 to TRBJ2-3; D remains ambiguous. The CDR3 is 16 amino acids. Germline V CDR1 and CDR2: LGHDT, YNNKEL (reference sequence). The CDR3 DNA sequence: TGTGCCAGCACCCAAGGAGTCGTTTGGGGCACAGATACGCAGTATTTT. The encoded protein is CASTQGVVWGTDTQYF.

This clonotype was detected many times. V gene TRBV24-1 combines with J gene TRBJ2-7; TRBD1 aligns across 9 bases. J gave up 3 bases and V 3 bases, and 5 bases lay outside the gene matches. Looked up from germline, CDR1 is KGHDR and CDR2 is SFDVKD. CDR3 length equals 15 residues. Here the CDR3 reads CATSDHTGGIYEQYF. Here the CDR3 DNA reads TGTGCCACCAGTGATCACACAGGGGGCATCTACGAGCAGTACTTC.

This clonotype was observed many times. The rearrangement joins TRBV4-2 to TRBJ2-7, with 8 bases that match TRBD2. V lost 0 bases to trimming and J lost 4 bases; unmatched junction nucleotides: 8. Germline V CDR1 and CDR2: LGHNA, YNFKEQ. This CDR3 comprises 16 residues. The CDR3 loop reads CASSQDQSGSWYEQYF. CDR3 DNA sequence: TGTGCCAGCAGCCAAGACCAGAGCGGGAGTTGGTACGAGCAGTACTTC.

The sample holds many counts of this clonotype. This rearrangement joins TRBV29-1 to TRBJ1-1, with D unresolved. This CDR3 is 11 amino acids long. Germline V gene sequence: CDR1 SQVTM, CDR2 ANQGSEA. V lost 4 bases and J lost 5, with 8 bases in between. DNA of the CDR3: TGCAGCGTTGTGGGCGGTACTGAAGCTTTCTTT. This encodes CSVVGGTEAFF.

The V gene is TRBV28, the J gene TRBJ2-7; unclear D gene. With 3 bases removed from V and 6 bases from J, the gap between germline ends came to 9 bases. Germline-derived CDR1 and CDR2 are MDHEN and SYDVKM. CDR3 length equals 12 residues. CDR3 sequence reads: CASSFTLLEQYF. The CDR3 bases are TGTGCCAGCAGTTTTACCCTACTCGAGCAGTACTTC.

This clonotype was observed many times. The gene calls are TRBV3-1 and TRBJ1-1, with 7 bases identical to TRBD1. The CDR3 extends over 17 amino acids. The trim removed 4 bases at V and 5 bases at J, leaving 16 bases unmatched. The V gene's germline CDR1 is LGHDT and CDR2 YNNKEL (reference sequence). The CDR3 sequence: CASSPPWRGGAETEAFF. DNA of the CDR3: TGTGCCAGCAGCCCTCCATGGCGAGGGGGCGCGGAGACTGAAGCTTTCTTT.

The chain couples TRBV4-3 to TRBJ2-1; TRBD1 matches at 9 bases. The CDR3 length is 15 residues. CDR1 is LGHNA and CDR2 is YSLEER in the germline V gene. The ends lost 4 bases at V and 4 bases at J; junction bases unmatched: 5. The CDR3 spells CASSPGTGRYNEQFF. CDR3 DNA: TGCGCCAGCAGCCCTGGGACAGGGAGATACAATGAGCAGTTCTTC.

The V and J genes are TRBV3-1 and TRBJ1-2; TRBD1 aligns across 9 bases. This CDR3 has 15 amino acids. The germline gives CDR1 LGHDT, CDR2 YNNKEL (reference sequence). V shed 5 bases, J shed 3 bases, and the junction held 7 bases outside the gene matches. In DNA form, the CDR3 reads TGTGCCAGCAGCGCACGCACAGGGGGCGACTATGGCTACACCTTC. This gives the protein CASSARTGGDYGYTF. Using reference TRBV3-1 and TRBJ1-2 for the parts outside the CDR3, the full variable domain is DTAVSQTPKYLVTQMGNDKSIKCEQNLGHDTMYWYKQDSKKFLKIMFSYNNKELIINETVPNRFSPKSPDKAHLNLHINSLELGDSAVYFCASSARTGGDYGYTFGSGTRLTVV.

This clonotype came up many times. V is TRBV7-8 and J is TRBJ2-7; D is perhaps TRBD2 (5 bases). Germline CDR1 SGHVS, CDR2 FQNEAQ. The V end lost 5 bases, the J end lost 5 bases, and 10 bases lay between the germline ends. This CDR3 spans 12 amino acids. The CDR3 DNA sequence: TGTGCCAGCAGCCATCCCGGGGACGAGCAGTACTTC. Its translation is CASSHPGDEQYF. The full variable domain, its missing parts supplied by reference TRBV7-8 and TRBJ2-7, is GAGVSQSPRYKVAKRGQDVALRCDPISGHVSLFWYQQALGQGPEFLTYFQNEAQLDKSGLPSDRFFAERPEGSVSTLKIQRTQQEDSAVYLCASSHPGDEQYFGPGTRLTVT.

This clonotype came up many times. The chain employs TRBV7-2 and TRBJ2-7, with no clear D. Deletions cut 2 bases from V and 2 bases from J, with 22 bases between. Germline CDR1 is SGHTA and CDR2 is FQGNSA. The CDR3 consists of 18 residues. In nucleotides, the CDR3 is TGTGCCAGCAGCTTAATTTACTGGAGTGAGGAGATACCCTACGAGCAGTACTTC. Translated: CASSLIYWSEEIPYEQYF.

In its sample, this clonotype was seen a few times. The chain joins TRBV5-5 to TRBJ2-7, with D tentatively TRBD2 (6 bases). The V end was cut by 2 bases, the J end by 3 bases, with 9 bases between. This CDR3 is 13 amino acids long. Germline lookup yields CDR1 SGHKS and CDR2 YYEKEE (reference sequence). Written as DNA, the CDR3 is TGTGCCAGCAGCTTCACTAGCAACTACGAGCAGTACTTC. This encodes CASSFTSNYEQYF.

In this sample, this clonotype turned up a few times. The chain carries TRBV4-2 and TRBJ2-1; D may match TRBD1 or TRBD2 (5 bases each). This CDR3 has 15 residues. CDR1 and CDR2 from the germline V gene are LGHNA and YNFKEQ. With 5 bases removed from V and 5 bases from J, the gap between germline ends came to 16 bases. CDR3 coding DNA: TGTGCCAGCAGCGGACGGGACCAAACTGACAATGAGCAGTTCTTC. Protein sequence: CASSGRDQTDNEQFF.

This clonotype was counted at least ten times. The DNA for the CDR3 is TGTGCCAGCAAATCGGGGTGGGACACAGATACGCAGTATTTT. Amino acid sequence: CASKSGWDTDTQYF. The genes are TRBV28 and TRBJ2-3; D is perhaps TRBD2 (5 bases). Trimming removed 7 bases from V and 2 bases from J, with 13 bases in between. Germline V gene lookup returns CDR1 MDHEN and CDR2 SYDVKM. CDR3 size: 14 residues.

There are many counts of this clonotype. This chain joins TRBV20-1 and TRBJ2-7; D is perhaps TRBD2 (6 bases). Trimming removed 4 bases at V and 5 bases at J, with 21 bases between. This CDR3 is built from 15 residues. Per germline, CDR1 DFQATT and CDR2 SNEGSKA (reference sequence). The CDR3 loop is CSATGTPPRAHEQYF. The CDR3 DNA reads TGCAGTGCTACAGGGACTCCTCCAAGGGCCCACGAGCAGTACTTC.